This is a list of T cell receptor beta chains from one sample in a study of blood T cell repertoires in COVID-19. Clones were sequenced by immunoSEQ multiplex PCR, and TCRdb holds only the in-frame ones, with some missing. The sample includes some 260,000 clones, 70% to 80% of them seen just once. The source material was peripheral blood. These receptors came from a woman older than 75 with acute or convalescent COVID-19. The CDR3 runs from the conserved cysteine through the conserved F or W. The D gene is left open where the match is weak. Size is omitted from some rows. Given values are once, few, many or a class for expanded clones.

TRBV6-2/TRBV6-3	TRBJ1-6	NA	NA	TGTGCCAGCAGTTACGTCGCGCGGGGTTCACCCCTCCACTTT	CASSYVARGSPLHF
TRBV3-1/TRBV3-2	TRBJ2-5	TRBD2	NA	TGTGCCAGCCCAATTTTAGCGGGAGGCCAAGAGACCCAGTACTTC	CASPILAGGQETQYF
TRBV6-6	TRBJ2-3	NA	NA	TGTGCCAGCAGTCGGGGCCCCAACACAGATACGCAGTATTTT	CASSRGPNTDTQYF
TRBV2	TRBJ1-5	NA	NA	TGTGCCAGCAGTGAGGGGGATCTCCTCGGGGGATCTCAGCCCCAGCATTTT	CASSEGDLLGGSQPQHF
TRBV12-3/TRBV12-4	TRBJ2-7	NA	NA	TGTGCCAGCAGTTTAGTAAGCCTTGAGCAGTACTTC	CASSLVSLEQYF
TRBV15	TRBJ2-7	NA	NA	TGTGCCACCAGCAGGGACAAAGACTACGAGCAGTACTTC	CATSRDKDYEQYF
TRBV21-1	TRBJ2-7	NA	NA	TGTGCCAGCAGTCACAGCGGGTCGGACGGTACCTACGAGCAGTACTTC	CASSHSGSDGTYEQYF
TRBV18	TRBJ1-3	NA	few	TGTGCCAGCTCACCAGTACAGGTCTCTGGAAACACCATATATTTT	CASSPVQVSGNTIYF
TRBV5-5	TRBJ2-3	NA	NA	TGTGCCAGCAGCTTGGCCCCATTCCCCAGCACAGATACGCAGTATTTT	CASSLAPFPSTDTQYF
TRBV19	TRBJ1-2	NA	NA	TGTGCCAGTCGTCCACAGGGTAACTATGGCTACACCTTC	CASRPQGNYGYTF
TRBV6-5	TRBJ2-7	TRBD1	few	TGTGCCAGCAGTCCGCGACAGGGGGCTTCCTACGAGCAGTACTTC	CASSPRQGASYEQYF
TRBV5-1	TRBJ2-3	TRBD2	NA	TGCGCCAGCAGCTTGGGAGGCGGGAGTACCACAGATACGCAGTATTTT	CASSLGGGSTTDTQYF
TRBV6-1	TRBJ1-3	NA	few	TGTGCCAGCAGTGAAATGGCAGGGTTCTCTGGAAACACCATATATTTT	CASSEMAGFSGNTIYF
TRBV9	TRBJ2-5	TRBD2	once	TGTGCCAGCAGCGTAGGGGCACTAGCGGGGGGGAAAGAGACCCAGTACTTC	CASSVGALAGGKETQYF
TRBV5-1	TRBJ2-2	NA	once	TGCGCCAGCAGCTTTTTCGGCGACAGATCGAACACCGGGGAGCTGTTTTTT	CASSFFGDRSNTGELFF
TRBV3-1/TRBV3-2	TRBJ2-1	NA	NA	TGTGCCAGCAGCCAAGATAGGAGGAATGAGCAGTTCTTC	CASSQDRRNEQFF
TRBV5-1	TRBJ2-2	NA	NA	TGCGCCAGCAGCTTGGCCGGGGGGCCCGCCGGGGAGCTGTTTTTT	CASSLAGGPAGELFF
TRBV6-4	TRBJ2-3	NA	NA	TGTGCCAGCAGTGACTCCCATACAGATACGCAGTATTTT	CASSDSHTDTQYF
TRBV25-1	TRBJ1-2	NA	NA	TGTGCCAGCAGTTCGACAGGCACCGGCTACACCTTC	CASSSTGTGYTF
TRBV2	TRBJ1-1	NA	NA	TGTGCCAGCAGTGAAGCGTACAGGAACACTGAAGCTTTCTTT	CASSEAYRNTEAFF